The rows below give T cell receptor beta chains drawn from one sample of a study of type 1 regulatory T cells. A single record per CDR3 protein comes from TCRdb applying MiXCR to the reads. The table has under 85,000 distinct CDR3 sequences, almost 50% seen once. The antigens for these receptors are not known. Specimen: cultured non-Tr1 T cells, either the whole culture or a sorted T cell fraction (not recorded which). The receptors were sampled from a human donor in good health. Each CDR3 is given with its conserved first and last residue. A D gene is named only where the DNA matches it firmly. Rows may omit the clone size; those that give it use once, few, many or a size class.

.	few	TRBV5-4	TRBJ2-2	TGTGCCAGCAGCTTGGCCTTAAGTCGGACCGGGGAGCTGTTTTTT	CASSLALSRTGELFF
.	many	TRBV10-3	TRBJ1-2	TGTGCCATCAGTGCGGGGGCGGGGAACTATGGCTACACCTTC	CAISAGAGNYGYTF
.	.	TRBV30	TRBJ1-6	TGTGCCTGGGGAAAGAGCTCCTATAATTCACCCCTCCACTTT	CAWGKSSYNSPLHF
TRBD2	.	TRBV5-4	TRBJ2-3	TGTGCCAGCAGCTTGGACCCTAGCGGGGGAGTAGATACGCAGTATTTT	CASSLDPSGGVDTQYF
.	.	TRBV20-1	TRBJ2-7	TGCAGTGCTAGTCCCGGGACACAGAGCTCCTACGAGCAGTACTTC	CSASPGTQSSYEQYF
.	few	TRBV3-1	TRBJ2-2	TGTGCCAGCAGCCTAAGGACTAACACCGGGGAGCTGTTTTTT	CASSLRTNTGELFF
TRBD1	.	TRBV7-8	TRBJ2-1	TGTGCCAGCAGCTTGCGTATTACAGGGGGGCCCCACAATGAGCAGTTCTTC	CASSLRITGGPHNEQFF
.	.	TRBV28	TRBJ1-1	TGTGCCAGCCAGGACACTGAAGCTTTCTTT	CASQDTEAFF
.	few	TRBV7-2	TRBJ2-3	TGTGCCAGCAGCCCCCGCCTTTATACGCAGTATTTT	CASSPRLYTQYF
TRBD1	.	TRBV5-1	TRBJ2-2	TGCGCCAGCAGCTTGGAAGGGGGCGTGAACACCGGGGAGCTGTTTTTT	CASSLEGGVNTGELFF
.	.	TRBV12-3/TRBV12-4	TRBJ1-5	TGTGCCAGCAGTTTAGGGGAAGCGAGCGGCAATCAGCCCCAGCATTTT	CASSLGEASGNQPQHF
.	few	TRBV5-1	TRBJ2-5	TGCGCCACCCGCATGAGCGGCGCCGAACGGGGGGAGACCCAGTACTTC	CATRMSGAERGETQYF
.	few	TRBV4-1	TRBJ1-2	TGCGCCAGCAGCCGACAAGTTCAGGGAGGGAGACTCTATGGCTACACCTTC	CASSRQVQGGRLYGYTF
TRBD2	.	TRBV5-1	TRBJ2-1	TGCGCCAGCAGCAGGTCTGGCGGGGGGGCCTACAATGAGCAGTTCTTC	CASSRSGGGAYNEQFF
.	.	TRBV12-3/TRBV12-4	TRBJ1-2	TGTGCCAGCAGTGACGACAGAAACTATGGCTACACCTTC	CASSDDRNYGYTF
TRBD1	.	TRBV15	TRBJ1-2	TGTGCCACCAGCGAACAGGGGGCGCCGGGTGGCTACACCTTC	CATSEQGAPGGYTF
TRBD1	few	TRBV4-2	TRBJ1-1	TGTGCCAGCAGGGGGTTGGGACAGGTCGCTGAAGCTTTCTTT	CASRGLGQVAEAFF
.	once	TRBV7-8	TRBJ1-1	TGTGCCGGCAGCCCCGGGACGGAGGAGACTGAAGCTTTCTTT	CAGSPGTEETEAFF
.	few	TRBV19	TRBJ2-7	TGTGCCAGTAGTATCAACCGGATTTACGAGCAGTACTTC	CASSINRIYEQYF
.	.	TRBV6-2/TRBV6-3	TRBJ2-2	TGTGCCAGCACCTGTTTTTCGTGCACCGGGGAGCTGTTTTTT	CASTCFSCTGELFF
.	.	TRBV5-1	TRBJ1-1	TGCGCCAGCAGCCATGGCCTAGGAGGGGGAGAAGCTTTCTTT	CASSHGLGGGEAFF
.	.	TRBV7-8	TRBJ1-4	TGTGCCAGCAGCTCGGACGGCTCAACTAATGAAAAACTGTTTTTT	CASSSDGSTNEKLFF
.	.	TRBV2	TRBJ1-1	TGTGCCAGCAACGGACAGTCGAACACTGAAGCTTTCTTT	CASNGQSNTEAFF
.	.	TRBV12-3/TRBV12-4	TRBJ1-4	TGTGCCAGCAGTCAGGCCTCTAAAAAGTTTTTT	CASSQASKKFF
.	once	TRBV11-2	TRBJ2-3	TGTGCCAGCAGCACGGGGACTCATGCTAGCACAGATACGCAGTATTTT	CASSTGTHASTDTQYF
.	.	TRBV10-3	TRBJ1-2	TGTGCCATCAGTGAGTTAAACGGACAAGAGGGCTACACCTTC	CAISELNGQEGYTF
TRBD1	few	TRBV19	TRBJ1-3	TGTGCCAGTAGTTTCCGGGACAGAGGAAACACCATATATTTT	CASSFRDRGNTIYF
.	.	TRBV3-1	TRBJ1-5	TGTGCCAGCAGCCAAGATCGAGGTCAGCCCCAGCATTTT	CASSQDRGQPQHF
.	many	TRBV5-1	TRBJ2-1	TGCGCCAGCAGCTTGGTTGGGGAGGTGTCTGAGCAGTTCTTC	CASSLVGEVSEQFF
.	.	TRBV4-1	TRBJ1-2	TGCGCCAGCAGCCAAGGACGGGGGGAGGCAAGTGGCTACACCTTC	CASSQGRGEASGYTF
.	medium-sized	TRBV12-3/TRBV12-4	TRBJ2-7	TGTGCCAGCAGTCCCCCCGGCAGGGGAGGATACGAGCAGTACTTC	CASSPPGRGGYEQYF
.	medium-sized	TRBV7-2	TRBJ2-2	TGTGCCAGCAGCTTAGAGGTACTCTCCGGGGAGCTGTTTTTT	CASSLEVLSGELFF
.	few	TRBV6-2/TRBV6-3	TRBJ1-2	TGTGCCAGCAGTAAATACACGGACGCGGGCTATGGCTACACCTTC	CASSKYTDAGYGYTF
.	.	TRBV30	TRBJ2-1	TGTGCCTGGGCGCGAAAACGCGGCTACAATGAGCAGTTCTTC	CAWARKRGYNEQFF
TRBD1	.	TRBV24-1	TRBJ2-5	TGTGCCACCAGTGATCCGGGACAGGGTTGGACCCAGTACTTC	CATSDPGQGWTQYF
.	.	TRBV2	TRBJ2-7	TGTGCCAGCAGTGTACAGGGTGGCTACGAGCAGTACTTC	CASSVQGGYEQYF
TRBD2	once	TRBV5-4	TRBJ2-3	TGTGCCAGCAGCTTGGCGGGACTAGCGGGCTCAGATACGCAGTATTTT	CASSLAGLAGSDTQYF